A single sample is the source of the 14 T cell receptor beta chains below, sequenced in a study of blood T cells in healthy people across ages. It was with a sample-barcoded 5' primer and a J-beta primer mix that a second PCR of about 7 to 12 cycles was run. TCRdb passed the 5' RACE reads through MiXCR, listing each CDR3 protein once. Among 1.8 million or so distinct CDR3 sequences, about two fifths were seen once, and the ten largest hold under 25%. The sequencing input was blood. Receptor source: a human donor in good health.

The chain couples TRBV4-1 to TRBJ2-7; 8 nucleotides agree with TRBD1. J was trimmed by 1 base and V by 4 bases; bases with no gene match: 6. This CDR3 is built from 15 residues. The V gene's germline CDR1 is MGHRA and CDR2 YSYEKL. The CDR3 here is CASSPYGQGSYEQYF. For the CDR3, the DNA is TGCGCCAGCAGCCCCTATGGACAGGGTTCCTACGAGCAGTACTTC.

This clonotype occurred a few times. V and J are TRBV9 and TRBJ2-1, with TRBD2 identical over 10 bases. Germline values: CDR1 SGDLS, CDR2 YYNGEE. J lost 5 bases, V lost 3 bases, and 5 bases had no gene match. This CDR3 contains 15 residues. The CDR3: CASSALAGANNEQFF. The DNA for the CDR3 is TGTGCCAGCAGCGCTCTAGCGGGGGCCAACAATGAGCAGTTCTTC.

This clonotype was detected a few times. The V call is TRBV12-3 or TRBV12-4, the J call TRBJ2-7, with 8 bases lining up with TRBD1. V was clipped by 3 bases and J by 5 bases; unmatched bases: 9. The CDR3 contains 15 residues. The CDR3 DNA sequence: TGTGCCAGCAGTTTCGGGACAGGCCTAGGAAACGAGCAGTACTTC. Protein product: CASSFGTGLGNEQYF.

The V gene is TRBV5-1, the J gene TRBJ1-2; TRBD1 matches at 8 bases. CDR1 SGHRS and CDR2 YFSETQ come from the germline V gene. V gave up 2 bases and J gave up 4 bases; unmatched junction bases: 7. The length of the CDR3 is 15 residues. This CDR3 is CASSFTGQDLYGYTF. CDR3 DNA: TGCGCCAGCAGCTTTACGGGACAGGACCTCTATGGCTACACCTTC.

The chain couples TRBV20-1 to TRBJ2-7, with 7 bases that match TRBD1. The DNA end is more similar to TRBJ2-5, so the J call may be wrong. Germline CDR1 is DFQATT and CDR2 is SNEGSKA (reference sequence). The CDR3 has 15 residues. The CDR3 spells CSARNDRVGTETQYF. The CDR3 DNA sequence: TGCAGTGCTAGAAATGACAGGGTAGGGACGGAGACCCAGTACTTC.

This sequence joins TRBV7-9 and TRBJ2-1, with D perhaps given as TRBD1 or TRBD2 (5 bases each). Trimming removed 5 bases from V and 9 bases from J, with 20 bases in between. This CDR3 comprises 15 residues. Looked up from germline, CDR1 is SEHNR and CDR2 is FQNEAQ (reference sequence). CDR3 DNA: TGTGCCAGCAGCGTCCCCGGGGCGGGTCATGGTGAGCAGTTCTTC. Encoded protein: CASSVPGAGHGEQFF. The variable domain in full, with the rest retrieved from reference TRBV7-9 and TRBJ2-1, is DTGVSQNPRHKITKRGQNVTFRCDPISEHNRLYWYRQTLGQGPEFLTYFQNEAQLEKSRLLSDRFSAERPKGSFSTLEIQRTEQGDSAMYLCASSVPGAGHGEQFFGPGTRLTVL.

This chain's CDR3 is CASSWSTGSHEQYF. CDR3 sequence (DNA): TGTGCCAGCAGCTGGTCGACAGGGTCCCACGAGCAGTACTTC. The rearrangement uses TRBV7-3 and TRBJ2-5; 7 bases align to TRBD1. Matching the DNA end better, TRBJ2-7 makes the J call doubtful. From germline, CDR1 is SGHTA and CDR2 FQGTGA. There are 14 residues in the CDR3.

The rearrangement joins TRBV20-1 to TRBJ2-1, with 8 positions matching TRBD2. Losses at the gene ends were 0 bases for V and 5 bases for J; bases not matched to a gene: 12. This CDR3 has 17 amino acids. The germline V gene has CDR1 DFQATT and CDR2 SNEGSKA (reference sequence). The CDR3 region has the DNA TGCAGTGCTAGAGATCTCAGTAGGGCGGGGGGCCACAATGAGCAGTTCTTC. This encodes CSARDLSRAGGHNEQFF.

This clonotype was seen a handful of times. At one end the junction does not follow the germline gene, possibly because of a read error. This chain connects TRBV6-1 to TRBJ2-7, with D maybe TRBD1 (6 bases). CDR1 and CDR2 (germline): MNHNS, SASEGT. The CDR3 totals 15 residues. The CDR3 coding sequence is TGTGCCAGCAGCGAAGGGGGACCCTTTACCTACGAGCAGTACTTC. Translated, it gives CASSEGGPFTYEQYF.

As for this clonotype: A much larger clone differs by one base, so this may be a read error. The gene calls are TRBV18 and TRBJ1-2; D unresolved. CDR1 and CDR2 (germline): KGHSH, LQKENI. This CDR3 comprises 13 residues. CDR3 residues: CAGSPARGSGYTF. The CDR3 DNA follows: TGTGCCGGCTCACCGGCTAGAGGCTCTGGCTACACCTTC.

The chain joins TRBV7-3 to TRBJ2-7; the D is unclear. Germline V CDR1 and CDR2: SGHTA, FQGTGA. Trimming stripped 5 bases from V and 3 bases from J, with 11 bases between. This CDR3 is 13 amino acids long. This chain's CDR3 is CASSQNPGYEQYF. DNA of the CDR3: TGTGCCAGCAGCCAAAATCCAGGCTACGAGCAGTACTTC.

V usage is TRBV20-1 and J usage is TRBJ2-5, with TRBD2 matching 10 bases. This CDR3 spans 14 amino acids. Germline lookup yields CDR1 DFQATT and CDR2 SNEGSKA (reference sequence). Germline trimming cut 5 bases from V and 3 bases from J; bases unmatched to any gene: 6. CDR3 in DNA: TGCAGTGCTGGCGTAACTAGCGGGAAAGAGACCCAGTACTTC. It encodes CSAGVTSGKETQYF.

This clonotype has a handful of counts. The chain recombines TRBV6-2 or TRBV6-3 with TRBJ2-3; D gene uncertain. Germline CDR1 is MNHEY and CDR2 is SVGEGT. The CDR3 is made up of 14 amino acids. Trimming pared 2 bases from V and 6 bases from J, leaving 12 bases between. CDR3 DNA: TGTGCCAGCAGTTACGCGGAGTTCGTTGATACGCAGTATTTT. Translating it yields CASSYAEFVDTQYF.

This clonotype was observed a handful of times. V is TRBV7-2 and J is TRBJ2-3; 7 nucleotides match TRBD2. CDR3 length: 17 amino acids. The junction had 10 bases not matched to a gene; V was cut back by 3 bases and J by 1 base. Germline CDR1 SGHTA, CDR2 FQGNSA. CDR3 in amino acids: CASSFPIGGVGTDTQYF. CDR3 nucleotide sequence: TGTGCCAGCAGCTTTCCGATTGGGGGGGTTGGCACAGATACGCAGTATTTT. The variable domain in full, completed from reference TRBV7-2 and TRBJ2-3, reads GAGVSQSPSNKVTEKGKDVELRCDPISGHTALYWYRQSLGQGLEFLIYFQGNSAPDKSGLPSDRFSAERTGGSVSTLTIQRTQQEDSAVYLCASSFPIGGVGTDTQYFGPGTRLTVL.